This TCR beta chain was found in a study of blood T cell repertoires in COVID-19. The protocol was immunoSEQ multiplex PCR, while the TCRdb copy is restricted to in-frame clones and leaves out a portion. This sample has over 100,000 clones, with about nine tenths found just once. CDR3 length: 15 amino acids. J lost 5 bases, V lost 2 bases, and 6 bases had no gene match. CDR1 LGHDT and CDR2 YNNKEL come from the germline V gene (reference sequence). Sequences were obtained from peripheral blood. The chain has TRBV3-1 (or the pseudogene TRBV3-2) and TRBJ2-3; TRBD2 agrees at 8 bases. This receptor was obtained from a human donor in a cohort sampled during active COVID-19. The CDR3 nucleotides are TGTGCCAGCAGCCAACGAGCGGGGGCTGGAGATACGCAGTATTTT. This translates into CASSQRAGAGDTQYF.